This record concerns one T cell receptor (beta chain) sequence. The likely explanation is a read error, given a far larger clone one base away. Trimming took 6 bases from V and 2 from J, leaving 5 bases between them. The CDR3 consists of 11 residues. This record belongs to a study of regulatory T cells in long-lasting Graves disease. For TCR beta, libraries came from iRepertoire HTBI primers and Arm-PCR of CDR3 regions. Using its own MiXCR run on the multiplex PCR reads, TCRdb lists one record per CDR3 protein. The sample yields 400,000 to 650,000 distinct CDR3 sequences, more than 15% seen once. Documented time point: newly diagnosed GD, antithyroid drugs for less than 3 months. PBMCs provided the RNA from which the TCR library was made. This same sample was also taken into another study, of T cells in Graves' hyperthyroidism and ophthalmopathy.

Specimen: peripheral blood mononuclear cells (PBMCs), collected at new diagnosis, from a patient treated with antithyroid drugs. This TCR derives from a woman aged 35-60 years with Graves disease. The genes are TRBV12-3 or TRBV12-4 and TRBJ2-7; a possible D gene is TRBD2 (5 bases). In DNA, the CDR3 is TGTGCCAGCAGGAGGGCCTACGAGCAGTACTTC. It translates to CASRRAYEQYF.